This is a list of T cell receptor beta chains from one sample in a study of blood T cell repertoires in COVID-19. TCRdb keeps only in-frame clones here, not all; method: immunoSEQ multiplex PCR. This sample has tens of thousands of clones; around 88% occur once, and the top ten carry about 7%. Sequences were obtained from peripheral blood. These receptors came from a woman of 80 years or more with acute or convalescent COVID-19. Each CDR3 is given with its conserved first and last residue. Each record gives: J gene, V gene, clone size, D gene, CDR3 protein, CDR3 DNA. The D gene is left open where the match is weak. Expanded clones get a size class; other rows say once, few or many, or leave the size out.

TRBJ1-2 TRBV6-5 once TRBD1 CASSLTGAYYGYTF TGTGCCAGCAGCCTCACAGGGGCCTACTATGGCTACACCTTC
TRBJ1-6 TRBV28 . . CASSPSTAGVSPLHF TGTGCCAGCAGTCCGTCCACGGCGGGGGTTTCACCCCTCCACTTT
TRBJ2-1 TRBV3-1/TRBV3-2 . TRBD2 CASTPGAGGWNEQFF TGTGCCAGCACCCCCGGAGCGGGGGGTTGGAATGAGCAGTTCTTC
TRBJ2-3 TRBV9 . TRBD2 CASSVSSGTSGTDTQYF TGTGCCAGCAGCGTCTCCTCTGGGACTAGCGGAACAGATACGCAGTATTTT
TRBJ1-1 TRBV13 . TRBD1 CASIKQGRREGTEAFF TGTGCCAGCATTAAACAGGGGCGCCGAGAAGGCACTGAAGCTTTCTTT
TRBJ2-1 TRBV19 once TRBD1 CASSPRTGGAYNEQFF TGTGCCAGTAGTCCAAGGACAGGGGGCGCCTACAATGAGCAGTTCTTC
TRBJ1-6 TRBV7-2 . . CASSSIRGMPLHF TGTGCCAGCAGCAGTATCCGGGGAATGCCCCTCCACTTT
TRBJ2-5 TRBV19 . TRBD2 CASSIGTSGVQETQYF TGTGCCAGTAGTATAGGGACTAGCGGTGTTCAAGAGACCCAGTACTTC
TRBJ2-2 TRBV30 . TRBD1 CAWSPRQGAATGELFF TGTGCCTGGAGTCCCCGACAGGGGGCAGCAACCGGGGAGCTGTTTTTT
TRBJ1-1 TRBV6-5 . . CANQQGGTEAFF TGTGCCAACCAGCAAGGGGGCACTGAAGCTTTCTTT
TRBJ1-1 TRBV5-1 . TRBD1 CASSKTGVGNTEAFF TGCGCCAGCAGCAAAACAGGGGTCGGGAACACTGAAGCTTTCTTT
TRBJ1-2 TRBV19 . . CASSSPGGKSGYTF TGTGCCAGTAGTTCCCCAGGAGGGAAAAGTGGCTACACCTTC